This is a list of T cell receptor beta chains from one sample in a study of control samples from healthy donors and cancer patients. Assay: immunoSEQ multiplex PCR; the TCRdb copy retains only in-frame clones and omits some. This sample has around 80,000 clones, with around 87% found just once. The specimen was blood. The receptor set was obtained from a man aged 45-65 years in good health. Both conserved end residues are part of each CDR3. Each record gives: J gene, V gene, clone size, D gene, CDR3 DNA, CDR3 protein. D genes are given only for firm matches. Some rows mark clone size as missing; the rest say once, few, many or name a class of expanded clone.

>TRBJ2-5|TRBV24-1|.|TRBD2
TGTGCCACCAGCCTAGCGGGCGCAGAGACCCAGTACTTC
CATSLAGAETQYF
>TRBJ1-1|TRBV24-1|.|.
TGTGCCACCAGTCCTTCTCAGGGGAGAGGAACTGAAGCTTTCTTT
CATSPSQGRGTEAFF
>TRBJ2-3|TRBV6-1|.|.
TGTGCCAGCGGTAGGACGGCTAGCACAGATACGCAGTATTTT
CASGRTASTDTQYF
>TRBJ2-3|TRBV10-1|.|.
TGCGCCAGCAGTGAGTTAGGCAGGGAAGGAACAGATACGCAGTATTTT
CASSELGREGTDTQYF
>TRBJ2-3|TRBV6-5|.|.
TGTGCCAGCAGGGACCTCCGGGGCACAGATACGCAGTATTTT
CASRDLRGTDTQYF
>TRBJ1-2|TRBV24-1|once|.
TGTGCCACCTTTAACCCGGACTCATCTAACTATGGCTACACCTTC
CATFNPDSSNYGYTF
>TRBJ1-4|TRBV10-1|.|TRBD1
TGCGCCAGCAGTGACACAGGGGTTGGTAAACTGTTTTTT
CASSDTGVGKLFF
>TRBJ1-1|TRBV5-1|.|.
TGCGCCAGCAGCGGAAACTACTTGGGGAACACTGAAGCTTTCTTT
CASSGNYLGNTEAFF
>TRBJ2-1|TRBV10-3|.|.
TGTGCCATCAGTGATGGAGTCGGGTTACTTTCCTACAATGAGCAGTTCTTC
CAISDGVGLLSYNEQFF
>TRBJ2-7|TRBV7-9|.|.
TGTGCCAGCAGCCCGGGTGGGTTCGCCTACGAGCAGTACTTC
CASSPGGFAYEQYF
>TRBJ1-5|TRBV5-1|.|.
TGCGCCAGCAGCTTGGGAGGGGATCAGCCCCAGCATTTT
CASSLGGDQPQHF
>TRBJ1-5|TRBV29-1|.|.
TGCAGCGTTGGCGACAGGAACAATCAGCCCCAGCATTTT
CSVGDRNNQPQHF
>TRBJ2-3|TRBV24-1|.|TRBD2
TGTGCCACCAGTGATTTTCCGGGACTAGCGGAAGGGAAAGATACGCAGTATTTT
CATSDFPGLAEGKDTQYF
>TRBJ1-1|TRBV4-3|.|.
TGCGCCAGCAGCCAAGCGAGAGCAGCTCTGAACACTGAAGCTTTCTTT
CASSQARAALNTEAFF
>TRBJ2-5|TRBV15|once|TRBD2
TGTGCCACCAGCATCGGCGGGGGGGAGACGGAGACCCAGTACTTC
CATSIGGGETETQYF
>TRBJ1-1|TRBV7-2|.|.
TGTGCCAGCAGCTTCCGACAGGCCAGGGACACTGAAGCTTTCTTT
CASSFRQARDTEAFF